The 12 T cell receptor beta chains presented below share a single source sample, sequenced in a study of OX40 agonist ivuxolimab in advanced cancers. Library creation used the immunoSEQ multiplex PCR assay. TCRdb obtained this table from immuneACCESS and retained in-frame rearrangements with V and J assigned. These tables miss some clones; where compared with another copy, unresolved V genes account for less than half of the shortfall, and the remainder is unexplained. In this sample the table shows about 88,000 clones, more than 80% of which occur a single time. The top ten clonotypes cover roughly 0.22% of the sample. This sample comprised CD4+ or CD8+ T cells sorted from blood, obtained in a trial of the OX40 agonist ivuxolimab. Receptors were obtained from an adult with an advanced solid tumor such as melanoma, head and neck, liver or kidney cancer.

The chain links TRBV30 to TRBJ1-1; the D is unclear. Looked up from germline, CDR1 is GTSNPN and CDR2 is SVGIG (reference sequence). The length of the CDR3 is 15 residues. The V end was cut by 2 bases, the J end by 10 bases, with 23 bases between. The CDR3 DNA is TGTGCCTGGAGTTCCGACTCCGGCCTCGGAGCTCGAGCTTTCTTT. Its translation: CAWSSDSGLGARAFF.

The J gene is TRBJ1-4, the V gene TRBV7-2; tentatively, D is TRBD1 (5 bases). The germline V and J ends were trimmed by 1 base and 8 bases, with 11 bases remaining between them. The CDR3 totals 14 residues. Germline V gene sequence: CDR1 SGHTA, CDR2 FQGNSA. The CDR3 here is CASSLDPRGEKLFF. CDR3 sequence (DNA): TGTGCCAGCAGCTTAGACCCCCGGGGGGAAAAACTGTTTTTT.

The V gene is TRBV9, the J gene TRBJ2-3; TRBD2 matches 8 bases. The J segment lost 5 bases and the V segment lost 4 bases, leaving 27 bases of the junction unmatched. The germline gives CDR1 SGDLS, CDR2 YYNGEE. The CDR3 has 21 amino acids. CDR3 region: CASSPQPPSSSRGRPGDTQYF. The CDR3 bases are TGTGCCAGCAGCCCTCAACCCCCCTCCTCTAGCCGCGGGAGGCCGGGAGATACGCAGTATTTT.

This chain joins TRBV4-1 and TRBJ1-5; D gene unclear. In germline, CDR1 is MGHRA, CDR2 YSYEKL. The CDR3 consists of 15 residues. Trimming shortened V by 1 base and J by 4 bases, and 11 bases separated the two germline ends. CDR3 sequence reads: CASSQVSQPNQPQHF. The CDR3 DNA reads as TGCGCCAGCAGCCAAGTATCCCAGCCGAATCAGCCCCAGCATTTT.

J is TRBJ2-7 and V is TRBV28, with TRBD1 identical over 10 bases. The V and J ends lost 3 bases and 2 bases, in that order; junction bases with no gene match: 10. CDR1 is MDHEN, CDR2 SYDVKM, per germline. The CDR3 spans 17 residues. CDR3 sequence reads: CASSFRGLGQGTYEQYF. CDR3 sequence (DNA): TGTGCCAGCAGTTTCCGGGGGTTGGGACAGGGGACCTACGAGCAGTACTTC.

Comments on this clone: This sample includes further DNA sequences coding for the same CDR3. The CDR3 here is CASSPPGATNEKLFF. CDR3 DNA sequence: TGTGCCAGCAGCCCCCCGGGGGCGACTAATGAAAAACTGTTTTTT. The chain links TRBV28 to TRBJ1-4; weak D call: TRBD1 (6 bases). Trimming shortened V by 6 bases and J by 2 bases, and 13 bases separated the two germline ends. The CDR3 is 15 residues long. Per the germline V gene, CDR1 is MDHEN and CDR2 is SYDVKM.

V is TRBV7-2 and J is TRBJ1-6; no definite D call. Germline V gene data show CDR1 as SGHTA and CDR2 as FQGNSA. Trimming cost V 3 bases and J 8 bases, with 8 bases left between them. This CDR3 comprises 13 residues. The DNA for the CDR3 is TGTGCCAGCAGCTTGGCGGCCGATTCACCCCTCCACTTT. This encodes CASSLAADSPLHF.

This clone was counted once. This chain links TRBV18 with TRBJ2-6; weak D call: TRBD1 (5 bases). Trimming took 5 bases from V and 0 from J, leaving 11 bases between them. Germline CDR1 is KGHSH and CDR2 is LQKENI. The length of the CDR3 is 16 residues. CDR3 loop: CASSDPGFSGANVLTF. The DNA for the CDR3 is TGTGCCAGCTCAGATCCAGGGTTCTCTGGGGCCAACGTCCTGACTTTC.

The genes are TRBV6-5 and TRBJ2-1, with a possible D match to TRBD2 (5 bases). The germline gives CDR1 MNHEY, CDR2 SVGAGI. V was shortened by 0 bases and J by 1 base, with 10 bases between the two germline ends. The CDR3 spans 16 residues. The CDR3 region has the DNA TGTGCCAGCAGTTACTCGAGGGCTAGTTCCTACAATGAGCAGTTCTTC. It translates to CASSYSRASSYNEQFF.

V is TRBV9 and J is TRBJ1-1; D is ambiguous. Per germline, CDR1 SGDLS and CDR2 YYNGEE. Trimming took off 3 bases at V and 0 bases at J, with 9 bases between the two ends. The CDR3 is 14 residues long. CDR3 loop: CASSEGFMNTEAFF. The CDR3 DNA follows: TGTGCCAGCAGCGAGGGATTTATGAACACTGAAGCTTTCTTT.

The chain employs TRBV11-2 and TRBJ1-1; D remains ambiguous. V lost 3 bases and J lost 3, with 17 bases in between. This CDR3 region has 16 residues. Germline lookup yields CDR1 SGHAT and CDR2 FQNNGV. CDR3 nucleotides: TGTGCCAGCAGCTTTCGGGGATTTGAGGCGGACACTGAAGCTTTCTTT. It specifies CASSFRGFEADTEAFF. The variable domain in full, completed from reference TRBV11-2 and TRBJ1-1, reads EAGVAQSPRYKIIEKRQSVAFWCNPISGHATLYWYQQILGQGPKLLIQFQNNGVVDDSQLPKDRFSAERLKGVDSTLKIQPAKLEDSAVYLCASSFRGFEADTEAFFGQGTRLTVV.

This clone was seen once. V and J are TRBV7-2 and TRBJ2-2; D is undetermined. The CDR3 is 13 amino acids. The germline V gene has CDR1 SGHTA and CDR2 FQGNSA. V gave up 4 bases and J gave up 4 bases, with 7 bases separating them. CDR3 in amino acids: CASSSRATGELFF. The CDR3 DNA is TGTGCCAGCAGCTCCCGGGCCACCGGGGAGCTGTTTTTT. The complete variable domain, with remaining parts taken from reference TRBV7-2 and TRBJ2-2, reads GAGVSQSPSNKVTEKGKDVELRCDPISGHTALYWYRQSLGQGLEFLIYFQGNSAPDKSGLPSDRFSAERTGGSVSTLTIQRTQQEDSAVYLCASSSRATGELFFGEGSRLTVL.